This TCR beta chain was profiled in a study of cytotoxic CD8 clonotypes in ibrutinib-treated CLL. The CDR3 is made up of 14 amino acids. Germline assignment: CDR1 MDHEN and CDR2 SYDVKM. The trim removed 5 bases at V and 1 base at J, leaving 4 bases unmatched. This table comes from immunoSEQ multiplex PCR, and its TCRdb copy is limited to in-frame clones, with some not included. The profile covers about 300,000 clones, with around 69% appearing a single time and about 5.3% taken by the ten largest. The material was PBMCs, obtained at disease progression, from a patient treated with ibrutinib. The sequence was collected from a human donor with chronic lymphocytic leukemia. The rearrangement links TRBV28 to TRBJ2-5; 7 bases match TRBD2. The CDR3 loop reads CASSIGGGQETQYF. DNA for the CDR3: TGTGCCAGCAGTATCGGCGGGGGCCAAGAGACCCAGTACTTC.